This T cell receptor (beta chain) came from a study of cytomegalovirus exposure and HLA in healthy donors. At the level of the study: In a later analysis, it was reported that the roughly 130 validation repertoires had been produced on the same platform as the 700 or so repertoires belonging to the first cohort. General study findings and limits: Researchers counted around 150 TCR beta chains as cytomegalovirus-associated. In vitro work confirmed that a few CMV-associated chains recognize CMV antigens. Generally TCR sequences proved uncommon, though certain public TCRs appeared in numerous donors.

Only a few counts were recorded for this clone. Antigen specificity is unknown. Germline-derived CDR1 and CDR2 are LNHDA and SQIVND (reference sequence). The CDR3 is 16 amino acids. Trimming stripped 5 bases from V and 1 base from J, with 18 bases between. This table comes from immunoSEQ multiplex PCR, and its TCRdb copy is limited to in-frame clones, with some not included. The sample lists about 73,000 clones; about 90% were seen once. The chain joins TRBV19 to TRBJ2-7, with D perhaps matching TRBD1 (5 bases). The TCR sequence derives from a woman between 18 and 29 years old in good health and CMV-seropositive. Source material: PBMCs. CDR3 nucleotides: TGTGCCAGTAGTGGCGACAGCCTCAACCCGTCCTACGAGCAGTACTTC. This sequence encodes CASSGDSLNPSYEQYF.